A selection of T cell receptor beta chains follows, all from one sample in a study of blood T cell repertoires in COVID-19. Profiled with immunoSEQ multiplex PCR; TCRdb holds only in-frame clones, not every one. The sample comprises around 60,000 clones, approximately 80% of which are singletons, and 20% to 25% rests with the top ten. Input material: peripheral blood. The origin of the receptors is a man at least 80 years old with active or convalescent COVID-19. The conserved cysteine and the conserved F or W are not part of the CDR3 here.

v_call	j_call	cdr3_aa
TRBV6-5	TRBJ2-7	ASSYDFGGDLYEQY
TRBV3-1/TRBV3-2	TRBJ2-2	ASSQPIPNTGELF
TRBV30	TRBJ1-2	AWSLAASGYT
TRBV12-3/TRBV12-4	TRBJ2-7	ASSLGQTYEQY
TRBV2	TRBJ2-7	ASSEVWLTRSDEQY
TRBV5-4	TRBJ2-2	ASSWATGIGELF
TRBV19	TRBJ1-5	ASSGSTGENQPQH
TRBV18	TRBJ2-6	ASSPRELAGSSGANVLT
TRBV5-1	TRBJ1-1	ASSLLLTGNTEAF
TRBV9	TRBJ2-2	ASSGSSGGTGELF
TRBV7-9	TRBJ1-6	ASEVAQGGYNSPLH
TRBV3-1/TRBV3-2	TRBJ2-5	ASSRAGGETQY
TRBV7-9	TRBJ1-2	ASSPAIAGGDGYT
TRBV21-1	TRBJ2-7	ASSKRGPNGISYEQY
TRBV2	TRBJ1-1	ASRQGAISWDTEAF
TRBV12-3/TRBV12-4	TRBJ1-2	ASSRTAYGYT
TRBV10-1	TRBJ2-7	ASSEHSGSGEQY
TRBV5-1	TRBJ2-3	ASTGHSTDTQY
TRBV6-6	TRBJ2-7	ASSYRGPPYEQY
TRBV9	TRBJ2-6	ATNQGTGANVLT
TRBV3-1/TRBV3-2	TRBJ2-7	ASSRGTSGIPYEQY
TRBV13	TRBJ2-7	ASSLGGTGFDEQY
TRBV13	TRBJ2-2	ASSFSLAGITGELF
TRBV5-4	TRBJ2-5	ASSVTGGVETQY
TRBV5-1	TRBJ2-2	ASGLLGGVNTGELF
TRBV6-2/TRBV6-3	TRBJ1-1	ASSYSKVRRHGFEAF
TRBV28	TRBJ2-1	ASSGQVLNEQF
TRBV7-2	TRBJ2-1	ASSPSRREMRNEQF
TRBV25-1	TRBJ2-5	ASSAPTGEETQY
TRBV10-1	TRBJ2-5	ASSPGSQETQY
TRBV3-1/TRBV3-2	TRBJ2-5	ASSQAGSGLGQETQY
TRBV6-5	TRBJ1-2	ASSYSQAVYGYT
TRBV20-1	TRBJ2-7	SDRDYYEQY
TRBV7-2	TRBJ2-5	ASSLRGGYQETQY
TRBV7-3	TRBJ2-3	ASSSLAGNTQY
TRBV5-1	TRBJ2-4	ASSLAPSGDLAKNIQY
TRBV27	TRBJ1-4	ASSLLGRENEKLF
TRBV27	TRBJ2-4	ASSLFPLAGGDKNIQY
TRBV20-1	TRBJ2-3	SASDGGQGDTQY
TRBV5-1	TRBJ2-1	ASSSGDWSEQF
TRBV11-3	TRBJ2-1	ASSSGGGRGNEQF
TRBV11-2	TRBJ2-5	ATSYPALYQETQY
TRBV24-1	TRBJ1-5	ATQGQANQPQH
TRBV13	TRBJ2-4	ASSLKTQYKNIQY
TRBV6-5	TRBJ1-6	ASSYLNRGRDSPLH